These T cell receptor beta chains were read from a single sample in a study of human T cells and chemical hapten exposure. Each CDR3 protein is one row after TCRdb ran MiXCR on the RACE reads. The table records over 85,000 distinct CDR3 sequences, approximately 9.3% of them present only once. Material: whole blood, obtained in connection with sensitization to the hapten diphenylcyclopropenone (DPC). These receptors came from a woman between 35 and 50 years old with alopecia areata. Some clones in this sample may be carry-over from other donors' samples. Each CDR3 is given with its conserved first and last residue. D genes are given only for firm matches. Clone size, where shown, is once, few, many, or a class for clones that have expanded.

few,TRBV7-8,TRBJ1-1,NA,CASSLPTPEAFF,TGTGCCAGCAGCTTACCGACCCCTGAAGCTTTCTTT
many,TRBV6-6,TRBJ1-4,NA,CASSYQGNNEKLFF,TGTGCCAGCAGTTACCAGGGGAATAATGAAAAACTGTTTTTT
many,TRBV30,TRBJ2-2,NA,CAWSASDTGELFF,TGTGCCTGGAGTGCCTCCGATACCGGGGAGCTGTTTTTT
many,TRBV5-1,TRBJ2-5,NA,CASSLAQGKETQYF,TGCGCCAGCAGCTTGGCGCAGGGTAAAGAGACCCAGTACTTC
NA,TRBV6-1,TRBJ2-2,TRBD2,CASSTQISGTTNTGELFF,TGTGCCAGCAGCACCCAGATTAGCGGGACTACGAACACCGGGGAGCTGTTTTTT
many,TRBV5-4,TRBJ1-1,NA,CASSLGGRSRGTEAFF,TGTGCCAGCAGCTTGGGAGGGAGAAGTCGAGGTACTGAAGCTTTCTTT
few,TRBV7-2,TRBJ2-4,TRBD2,CASSKPGTSGVLAKNIQYF,TGTGCCAGCAGCAAACCCGGGACTAGCGGAGTTCTAGCCAAAAACATTCAGTACTTC
NA,TRBV19,TRBJ2-2,NA,CASTPMDRGTGELFF,TGTGCCAGTACCCCGATGGACAGAGGCACCGGGGAGCTGTTTTTT
many,TRBV28,TRBJ2-7,TRBD1,CASRPTGTGVSYEQYF,TGTGCCAGCAGACCCACCGGGACAGGGGTTTCCTACGAGCAGTACTTC
NA,TRBV20-1,TRBJ2-1,NA,CSARQGNEQFF,TGCAGTGCTAGGCAGGGCAATGAGCAGTTCTTC
many,TRBV9,TRBJ1-5,NA,CASSGSTGFGQPQHF,TGTGCCAGCAGCGGATCAACAGGGTTCGGTCAGCCCCAGCATTTT
many,TRBV3-2,TRBJ1-2,NA,CASSPESNNYGYTF,TGTGCCAGCAGCCCAGAGTCTAATAACTATGGCTACACCTTC
few,TRBV12-5,TRBJ2-2,TRBD1,CASRTGDTGELFF,TGTGCTAGTCGCACAGGGGACACCGGGGAGCTGTTTTTT
NA,TRBV20-1,TRBJ1-1,NA,CSAYRFMNTEAFF,TGCAGTGCTTACAGGTTCATGAACACTGAAGCTTTCTTT
many,TRBV29-1,TRBJ2-5,TRBD1,CSVGDPGQGPETQYF,TGCAGCGTTGGAGACCCGGGACAGGGCCCAGAGACCCAGTACTTC
many,TRBV5-4,TRBJ2-3,NA,CASSHPTADTQYF,TGTGCCAGCAGCCATCCAACGGCAGATACGCAGTATTTT
many,TRBV7-9,TRBJ2-7,NA,CASSLAQYEQYF,TGTGCCAGCAGCTTAGCGCAGTACGAGCAGTACTTC
few,TRBV7-2,TRBJ1-5,NA,CASSLGRNQPQHF,TGTGCCAGCAGCTTAGGTCGGAATCAGCCCCAGCATTTT
NA,TRBV6-2/TRBV6-3,TRBJ2-2,NA,CASRAGPNTGELFF,TGTGCCAGCCGCGCAGGCCCAAACACCGGGGAGCTGTTTTTT
few,TRBV10-3,TRBJ1-1,NA,CAISETVNTEAFF,TGTGCCATCAGTGAGACTGTGAACACTGAAGCTTTCTTT